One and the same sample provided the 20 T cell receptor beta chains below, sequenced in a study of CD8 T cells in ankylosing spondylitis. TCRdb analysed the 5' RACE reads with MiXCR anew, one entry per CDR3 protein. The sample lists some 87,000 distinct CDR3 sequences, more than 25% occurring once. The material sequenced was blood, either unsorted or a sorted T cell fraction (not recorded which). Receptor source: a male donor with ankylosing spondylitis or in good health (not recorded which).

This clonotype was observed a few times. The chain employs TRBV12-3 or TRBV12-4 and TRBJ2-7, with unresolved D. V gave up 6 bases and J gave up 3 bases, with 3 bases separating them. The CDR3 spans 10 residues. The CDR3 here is CASSNYEQYF. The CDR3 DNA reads TGTGCCAGCAGCAACTACGAGCAGTACTTC.

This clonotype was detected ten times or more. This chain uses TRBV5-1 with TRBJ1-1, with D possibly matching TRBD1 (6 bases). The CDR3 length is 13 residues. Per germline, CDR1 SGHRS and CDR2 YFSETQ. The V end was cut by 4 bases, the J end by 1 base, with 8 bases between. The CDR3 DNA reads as TGCGCCAGCAGCCCGACAGGGAACACTGAAGCTTTCTTT. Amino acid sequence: CASSPTGNTEAFF.

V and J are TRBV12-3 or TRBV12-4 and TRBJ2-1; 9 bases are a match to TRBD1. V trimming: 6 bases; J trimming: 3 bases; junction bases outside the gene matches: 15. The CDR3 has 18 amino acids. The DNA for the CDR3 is TGTGCCAGCAGGGATGACAGGGGGTCGGGATGGGGCTACAATGAGCAGTTCTTC. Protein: CASRDDRGSGWGYNEQFF.

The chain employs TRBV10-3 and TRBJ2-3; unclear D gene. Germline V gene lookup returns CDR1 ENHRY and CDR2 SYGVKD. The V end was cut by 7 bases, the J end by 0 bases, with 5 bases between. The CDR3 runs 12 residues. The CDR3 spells CAIKESTDTQYF. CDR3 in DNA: TGTGCCATCAAGGAGAGCACAGATACGCAGTATTTT.

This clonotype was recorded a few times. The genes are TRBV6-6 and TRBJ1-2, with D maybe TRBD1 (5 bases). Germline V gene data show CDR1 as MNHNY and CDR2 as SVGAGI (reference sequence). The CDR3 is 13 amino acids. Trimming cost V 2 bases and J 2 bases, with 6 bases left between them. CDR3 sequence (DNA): TGTGCCAGCAGTTACGACAGCAACTATGGCTACACCTTC. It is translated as CASSYDSNYGYTF.

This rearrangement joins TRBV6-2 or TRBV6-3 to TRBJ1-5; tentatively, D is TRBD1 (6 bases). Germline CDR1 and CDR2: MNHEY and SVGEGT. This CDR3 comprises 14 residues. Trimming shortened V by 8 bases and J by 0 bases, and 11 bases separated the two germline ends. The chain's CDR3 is CASQGHLSNQPQHF. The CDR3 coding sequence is TGTGCCAGCCAGGGGCATCTTAGCAATCAGCCCCAGCATTTT.

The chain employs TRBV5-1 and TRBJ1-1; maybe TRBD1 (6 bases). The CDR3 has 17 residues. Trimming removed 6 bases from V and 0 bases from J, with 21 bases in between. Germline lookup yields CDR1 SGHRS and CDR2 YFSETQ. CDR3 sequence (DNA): TGCGCCAGCACATCCCTAGGACAGAAATCTGTGAACACTGAAGCTTTCTTT. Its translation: CASTSLGQKSVNTEAFF.

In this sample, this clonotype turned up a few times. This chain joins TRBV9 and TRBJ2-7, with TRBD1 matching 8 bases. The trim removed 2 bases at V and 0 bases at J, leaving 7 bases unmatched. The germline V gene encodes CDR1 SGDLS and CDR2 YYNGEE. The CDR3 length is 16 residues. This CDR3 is CASSVSRGQGSYEQYF. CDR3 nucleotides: TGTGCCAGCAGCGTCTCTCGAGGACAGGGCTCCTACGAGCAGTACTTC.

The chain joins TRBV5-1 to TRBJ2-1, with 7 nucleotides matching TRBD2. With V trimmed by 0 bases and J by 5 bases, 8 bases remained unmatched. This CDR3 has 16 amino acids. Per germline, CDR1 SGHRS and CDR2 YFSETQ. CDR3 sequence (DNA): TGCGCCAGCAGCTTGGGCTTAGGGACTATAAACAATGAGCAGTTCTTC. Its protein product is CASSLGLGTINNEQFF.

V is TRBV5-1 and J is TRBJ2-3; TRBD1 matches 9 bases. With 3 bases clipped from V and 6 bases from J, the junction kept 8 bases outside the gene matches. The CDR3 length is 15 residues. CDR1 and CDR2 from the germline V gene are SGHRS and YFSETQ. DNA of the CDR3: TGCGCCAGCAGCTCCACGGGACAGGGTGTCGATACGCAGTATTTT. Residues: CASSSTGQGVDTQYF.

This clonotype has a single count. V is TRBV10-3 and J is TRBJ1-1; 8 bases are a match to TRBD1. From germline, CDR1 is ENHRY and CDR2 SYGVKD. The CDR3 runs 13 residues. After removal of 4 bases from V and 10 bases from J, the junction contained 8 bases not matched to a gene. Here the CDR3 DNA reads TGTGCCATCAGTGGAGGAGACAGGGGATCAGCTTTCTTT. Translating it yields CAISGGDRGSAFF.

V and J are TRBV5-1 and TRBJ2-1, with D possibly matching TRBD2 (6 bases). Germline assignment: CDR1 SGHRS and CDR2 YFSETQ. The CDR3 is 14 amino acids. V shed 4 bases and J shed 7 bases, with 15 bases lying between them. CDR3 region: CASSAPRGKNEQFF. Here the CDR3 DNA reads TGCGCCAGCAGCGCACCCCGGGGGAAAAATGAGCAGTTCTTC.

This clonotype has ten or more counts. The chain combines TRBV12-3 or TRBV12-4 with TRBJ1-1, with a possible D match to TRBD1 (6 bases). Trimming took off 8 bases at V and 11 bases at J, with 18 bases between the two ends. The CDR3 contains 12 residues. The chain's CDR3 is CASSGPTGYAFF. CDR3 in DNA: TGTGCCAGCTCTGGTCCCACAGGGTACGCTTTCTTT.

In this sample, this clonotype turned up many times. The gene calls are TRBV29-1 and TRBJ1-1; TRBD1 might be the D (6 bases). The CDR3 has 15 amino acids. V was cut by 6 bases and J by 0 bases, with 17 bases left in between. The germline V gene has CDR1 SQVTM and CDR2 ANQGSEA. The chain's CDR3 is CSVDGDTYMNTEAFF. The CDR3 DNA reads TGCAGCGTGGACGGGGACACCTACATGAACACTGAAGCTTTCTTT.

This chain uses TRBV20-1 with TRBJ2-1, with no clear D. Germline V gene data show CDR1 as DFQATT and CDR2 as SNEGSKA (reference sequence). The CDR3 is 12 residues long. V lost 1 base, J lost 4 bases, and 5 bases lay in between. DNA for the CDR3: TGCAGTGCTAGAGTCCGATACAATGAGCAGTTCTTC. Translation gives CSARVRYNEQFF.

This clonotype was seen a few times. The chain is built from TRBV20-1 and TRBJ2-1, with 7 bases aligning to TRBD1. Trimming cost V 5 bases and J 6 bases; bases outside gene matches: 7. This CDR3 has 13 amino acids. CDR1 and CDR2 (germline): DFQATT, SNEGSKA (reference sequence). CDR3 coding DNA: TGCAGTGCTGAACAGGGGCTAGTCAATGAGCAGTTCTTC. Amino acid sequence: CSAEQGLVNEQFF.

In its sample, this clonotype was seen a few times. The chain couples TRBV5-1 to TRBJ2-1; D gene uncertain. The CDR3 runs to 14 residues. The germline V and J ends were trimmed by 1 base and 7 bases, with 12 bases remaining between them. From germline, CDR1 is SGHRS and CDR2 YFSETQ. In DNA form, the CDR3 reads TGCGCCAGCAGCTTGAACGGGTTTAGGAATGAGCAGTTCTTC. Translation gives CASSLNGFRNEQFF. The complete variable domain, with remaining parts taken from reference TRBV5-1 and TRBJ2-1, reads KAGVTQTPRYLIKTRGQQVTLSCSPISGHRSVSWYQQTPGQGLQFLFEYFSETQRNKGNFPGRFSGRQFSNSRSEMNVSTLELGDSALYLCASSLNGFRNEQFFGPGTRLTVL.

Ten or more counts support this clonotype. Here the CDR3 DNA reads TGCAGTGCTAGAGATTACACCTCGGGCGGGGAGCTGTTTTTT. This codes for CSARDYTSGGELFF. This chain uses TRBV20-1 with TRBJ2-2; D not certain. The CDR3 consists of 14 residues. CDR1 is DFQATT and CDR2 is SNEGSKA in the germline V gene (reference sequence). V was trimmed by 0 bases and J by 7 bases, leaving 12 bases between them.

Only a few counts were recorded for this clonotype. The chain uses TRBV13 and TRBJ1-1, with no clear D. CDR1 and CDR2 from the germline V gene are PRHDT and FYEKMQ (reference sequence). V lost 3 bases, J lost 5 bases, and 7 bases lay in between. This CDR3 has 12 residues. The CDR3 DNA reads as TGTGCCAGCAGCTTCTTTAGGACTGAAGCTTTCTTT. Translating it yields CASSFFRTEAFF. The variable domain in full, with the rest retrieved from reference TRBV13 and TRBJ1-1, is AAGVIQSPRHLIKEKRETATLKCYPIPRHDTVYWYQQGPGQDPQFLISFYEKMQSDKGSIPDRFSAQQFSDYHSELNMSSLELGDSALYFCASSFFRTEAFFGQGTRLTVV.

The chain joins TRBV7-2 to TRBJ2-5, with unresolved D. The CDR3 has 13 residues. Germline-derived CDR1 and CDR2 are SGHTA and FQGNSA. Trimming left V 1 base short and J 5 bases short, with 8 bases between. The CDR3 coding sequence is TGTGCCAGCAGCTTAGTACGTCTGGAGACCCAGTACTTC. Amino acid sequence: CASSLVRLETQYF.